The 8 T cell receptor beta chains presented below share a single source sample, sequenced in a study of beta chain features in type 1 diabetes. Notes on the study in general: In every one of the four CD4+ subsets, TCRB CDR3s were moderately but significantly shorter in Type 1 diabetes patients.

Their target antigens are unknown. The isolated RNA, all of it, was reverse transcribed, so expressed TCRB transcripts were what got sequenced. TCRdb keeps only in-frame clones here, not all; method: immunoSEQ multiplex PCR. This sample has some 70,000 clones, with almost 50% found just once. The sequencing input was central memory CD4+ T cells from blood. These receptors came from a man aged 25-45 years with type 1 diabetes.

The count of this clone is one. The chain is built from TRBV5-1 and TRBJ1-1, with 8 bases fitting TRBD1. Germline CDR1 reads SGHRS; CDR2 reads YFSETQ. The J segment lost 2 bases and the V segment lost 4 bases, leaving 4 bases of the junction unmatched. The CDR3 sequence is 14 residues long. The CDR3 protein is CASSPGTGNTEAFF. The CDR3 DNA follows: TGCGCCAGCAGCCCGGGGACAGGCAACACTGAAGCTTTCTTT.

The rearrangement links TRBV5-6 to TRBJ1-1; D is ambiguous. The CDR3 runs to 14 residues. The V and J ends lost 0 bases and 5 bases respectively, with 11 bases between them. Germline lookup yields CDR1 SGHDT and CDR2 YYEEEE. The CDR3: CASSLGTSRTEAFF. In DNA form, the CDR3 reads TGTGCCAGCAGCTTGGGCACCTCGAGAACTGAAGCTTTCTTT.

The V and J genes are TRBV2 and TRBJ2-1; TRBD1 aligns across 8 bases. The length of the CDR3 is 15 residues. V shed 6 bases and J 2 bases; nucleotides not matched to a gene: 6. The V gene's germline CDR1 is SNHLY and CDR2 FYNNEI. The CDR3, as DNA: TGTGCCAGCAGACCCGGGACAGGAGCCTACAATGAGCAGTTCTTC. Protein product: CASRPGTGAYNEQFF.

The chain combines TRBV5-1 with TRBJ2-3, with D perhaps matching TRBD2 (5 bases). V was shortened by 6 bases and J by 1 base, with 9 bases between the two germline ends. Germline assignment: CDR1 SGHRS and CDR2 YFSETQ. The CDR3 length is 13 residues. This chain's CDR3 is CASTGLGTDTQYF. In DNA, the CDR3 is TGCGCCAGCACAGGACTCGGCACAGATACGCAGTATTTT. The variable domain in full, with the rest retrieved from reference TRBV5-1 and TRBJ2-3, is KAGVTQTPRYLIKTRGQQVTLSCSPISGHRSVSWYQQTPGQGLQFLFEYFSETQRNKGNFPGRFSGRQFSNSRSEMNVSTLELGDSALYLCASTGLGTDTQYFGPGTRLTVL.

V usage is TRBV6-5 and J usage is TRBJ2-3; 8 positions match TRBD2. The V gene end was trimmed by 5 bases and the J gene end by 11 bases; junction bases not matched to a gene: 9. Germline V CDR1 and CDR2: MNHEY, SVGAGI. The CDR3 extends over 13 amino acids. The CDR3 loop reads CASSPRPSGWQYF. In nucleotides, the CDR3 is TGTGCCAGCAGTCCAAGGCCTAGCGGGTGGCAGTATTTT.

This clone was detected only a few times. The chain couples TRBV29-1 to TRBJ2-7; 8 positions match TRBD1. This CDR3 is 16 amino acids long. Germline values: CDR1 SQVTM, CDR2 ANQGSEA. V was pared by 4 bases and J by 1 base, with 12 bases of the junction left unmatched. DNA for the CDR3: TGCAGCGTTGGGGGATCGGGACAGGCGATTTCCTACGAGCAGTACTTC. Its translation is CSVGGSGQAISYEQYF.

This sequence joins TRBV23-1 and TRBJ2-5, with 10 bases matching TRBD2. TRBV23-1 is an ORF for which the function is uncertain. V gave up 3 bases and J gave up 1 base; unmatched junction bases: 8. The CDR3 sequence is 17 residues long. The DNA for the CDR3 is TGCGCCAGCAGTCATGGGCCTAGCGGGGGACCCCAAGAGACCCAGTACTTC. It is translated as CASSHGPSGGPQETQYF.

The V gene is TRBV2, the J gene TRBJ2-2; 9 nucleotides agree with TRBD2. The germline V gene encodes CDR1 SNHLY and CDR2 FYNNEI. Unmatched junction bases numbered 13, after V lost 4 bases and J lost 4 bases. This CDR3 has 18 amino acids. For the CDR3, the DNA is TGTGCCAGCAGTGGAAGAGCGGGAGGCAGGGCCTTCACCGGGGAGCTGTTTTTT. Translated, it gives CASSGRAGGRAFTGELFF.